These 14 T cell receptor beta chains share one sample of origin, sequenced in a study of breast tumors, draining lymph nodes, adjacent tissues. TCRdb ran MiXCR on the multiplex PCR reads and lists one entry per CDR3 protein. The sample holds about 180,000 distinct CDR3 sequences, roughly a third seen once. Breast cancer patients provided tissue from their axillary draining lymph nodes. The specimen was axillary lymph node tissue. These receptors were collected from a female donor with breast cancer. Some clones in this sample may be carry-over from other donors' samples.

This clonotype was seen at least ten times. V and J are TRBV20-1 and TRBJ2-7, with 8 bases aligning to TRBD1. Germline CDR1 and CDR2: DFQATT and SNEGSKA (reference sequence). This CDR3 has 13 amino acids. Germline trimming cut 2 bases from V and 12 bases from J; bases unmatched to any gene: 12. CDR3 sequence reads: CSARSDRGNVPYF. CDR3 bases: TGCAGTGCTAGATCCGACAGGGGAAACGTGCCGTACTTC.

V gene TRBV18 combines with J gene TRBJ1-1, with D unclear. The V gene's germline CDR1 is KGHSH and CDR2 LQKENI. V dropped 4 bases and J dropped 6 bases, with 9 bases sitting between them. CDR3 size: 12 residues. In nucleotides, the CDR3 is TGTGCCAGCTCACTCGGCGGTCCTGAAGCTTTCTTT. It yields the protein CASSLGGPEAFF.

This clonotype was seen ten or more times. The rearrangement joins TRBV2 to TRBJ2-1, with TRBD1 matching over 10 bases. V lost 2 bases and J lost 10; bases outside the gene matches: 8. The length of the CDR3 is 15 residues. Germline CDR1 and CDR2: SNHLY and FYNNEI. The CDR3 DNA follows: TGTGCCAGCAGTGAATCACGGACAGGGGGACACGAGCAGTTCTTC. This gives the protein CASSESRTGGHEQFF.

This clonotype appeared many times. The chain couples TRBV29-1 to TRBJ2-2; D call uncertain. The germline V and J ends were trimmed by 4 bases and 6 bases, with 9 bases remaining between them. The CDR3 covers 12 residues. From germline, CDR1 is SQVTM and CDR2 ANQGSEA. CDR3 nucleotides: TGCAGCGTTGTGGTTGGCGCCGGGGAGCTGTTTTTT. Amino acids: CSVVVGAGELFF.

This clonotype was picked up many times. The chain carries TRBV25-1 and TRBJ2-5, with D maybe TRBD1 (5 bases). Germline V CDR1 and CDR2: MGHDK, SYGVNS. This CDR3 spans 15 amino acids. Trimming stripped 0 bases from V and 5 bases from J, with 13 bases between. The DNA for the CDR3 is TGTGCCAGCAGTGAATATTCAGGGTTTGGGGAGACCCAGTACTTC. Translated, it gives CASSEYSGFGETQYF. Full variable domain (rest looked up from reference TRBV25-1 and TRBJ2-5): EADIYQTPRYLVIGTGKKITLECSQTMGHDKMYWYQQDPGMELHLIHYSYGVNSTEKGDLSSESTVSRIRTEHFPLTLESARPSHTSQYLCASSEYSGFGETQYFGPGTRLLVL.

In regard to this clonotype: This likely comes from a read error, as the CDR3 has no conserved phenylalanine or tryptophan at its end. The gene calls are TRBV20-1 and TRBJ2-7; TRBD2 matches 10 bases. Germline lookup yields CDR1 DFQATT and CDR2 SNEGSKA (reference sequence). The length of the CDR3 is 15 residues. Germline trimming cut 0 bases from V and 5 bases from J; bases unmatched to any gene: 7. This CDR3 is CSARDLLAGADEQYL. CDR3 nucleotide sequence: TGCAGTGCTAGAGATCTCCTAGCGGGAGCCGACGAGCAGTACCTC.

This clonotype was seen ten or more times. V gene TRBV6-5 combines with J gene TRBJ2-6, with no clear D. The CDR3 contains 16 residues. Trimming shortened V by 4 bases and J by 1 base, and 11 bases separated the two germline ends. The germline CDR1 and CDR2 sequences are MNHEY and SVGAGI. The CDR3 sequence: CASSSSGRSGANVLTF. CDR3 nucleotides: TGTGCCAGCAGTTCCTCAGGAAGATCTGGGGCCAACGTCCTGACTTTC.

The chain couples TRBV9 to TRBJ1-1; D uncertain. V was shortened by 1 base and J by 1 base, with 5 bases between the two germline ends. Per the germline V gene, CDR1 is SGDLS and CDR2 is YYNGEE. CDR3 length: 13 residues. CDR3 nucleotides: TGTGCCAGCAGCGTAACCGCGAACACTGAAGCTTTCTTT. Encoded protein: CASSVTANTEAFF.

The rearrangement links TRBV28 to TRBJ1-2; 8 nucleotides align to TRBD1. Germline assignment: CDR1 MDHEN and CDR2 SYDVKM. The CDR3 sequence is 14 residues long. Trimming at V came to 5 bases and at J to 4 bases, leaving 6 bases not matched to a gene. CDR3 sequence: CASSPTTGGYGYTF. CDR3 DNA sequence: TGTGCCAGCAGTCCTACTACAGGGGGCTATGGCTACACCTTC.

This clonotype was picked up many times. The chain couples TRBV12-3 or TRBV12-4 to TRBJ2-2; D is unclear. The CDR3 runs to 11 residues. The V end lost 4 bases, the J end lost 9 bases, and 6 bases lay between the germline ends. CDR3 sequence: CASSWRRELFF. The CDR3 DNA reads TGTGCCAGCAGTTGGCGGCGGGAGCTGTTTTTT.

This clonotype has ten or more counts. This sequence joins TRBV24-1 and TRBJ2-1; D remains ambiguous. This CDR3 is 15 amino acids long. The germline CDR1 and CDR2 sequences are KGHDR and SFDVKD. Trimming stripped 4 bases from V and 7 bases from J, with 16 bases between. The CDR3: CATSERSPGFNEQFF. CDR3 coding DNA: TGTGCCACCAGTGAGAGGTCTCCCGGGTTTAATGAGCAGTTCTTC.

The chain employs TRBV7-8 and TRBJ1-1; 7 nucleotides line up with TRBD1. V was pared by 4 bases and J by 4 bases, with 3 bases of the junction left unmatched. This CDR3 comprises 13 residues. The germline V gene encodes CDR1 SGHVS and CDR2 FQNEAQ. The CDR3 region is CASSSEGATEAFF. In nucleotides, the CDR3 is TGTGCCAGCAGCTCCGAGGGGGCCACTGAAGCTTTCTTT.

V usage is TRBV6-4 and J usage is TRBJ2-2, with D perhaps TRBD1 or TRBD2 (5 bases each). This CDR3 spans 16 amino acids. Germline V gene sequence: CDR1 MRHNA, CDR2 SNTAGT. V was trimmed by 6 bases and J by 0 bases, leaving 14 bases between them. The CDR3 is CASSRRGYANTGELFF. The CDR3, as DNA: TGTGCCAGCAGCCGACGGGGCTACGCGAACACCGGGGAGCTGTTTTTT.

In this sample, this clonotype turned up many times. This sequence joins TRBV12-3 or TRBV12-4 and TRBJ1-5, with unresolved D. V shed 7 bases and J shed 2 bases, with 9 bases lying between them. CDR3 length: 13 amino acids. CDR3 loop: CASTVERNQPQHF. The CDR3 coding sequence is TGTGCCAGCACGGTGGAGCGCAATCAGCCCCAGCATTTT.